This T cell receptor beta chain was profiled in a study of post-analysis software for immune sequencing data. Study-wide background: Both relapsing-remitting and secondary progressive multiple sclerosis featured among the disease courses, as did progressive-relapsing multiple sclerosis.

Study-wide points: TRBV5-6, TRBV5-1 and TRBV20-1 were among roughly 5 TRBV segments more frequent in patients than controls.

Carried by the TCR beta cDNA libraries were unique molecular identifiers. The yield from roughly 1 to 10 million T cells was approximately 500,000 cDNA molecules in total. MiXCR, run by TCRdb on the PCR reads, gives a single entry per CDR3 protein. The table lists around 710,000 distinct CDR3 sequences, approximately 44% of them singletons. This CDR3 contains 16 residues. CDR1 is MNHEY and CDR2 is SMNVEV in the germline V gene (reference sequence). V was trimmed by 0 bases and J by 3 bases, leaving 12 bases between them. Of note for this clonotype: The antigen is undetermined.

This TCR was recovered from a girl aged 5 to 17 with multiple sclerosis. Sequencing input: blood. The chain employs TRBV27 and TRBJ2-1, with D perhaps matching TRBD2 (5 bases). CDR3 amino acids: CASSLSAGAYYNEQFF. The CDR3 nucleotides are TGTGCCAGCAGTTTATCCGCGGGCGCCTACTACAATGAGCAGTTCTTC.